These 29 T cell receptor beta chains were sequenced from one sample in a study of blood T cell repertoires in COVID-19. This table comes from immunoSEQ multiplex PCR, and its TCRdb copy is limited to in-frame clones, with some not included. The repertoire consists of 59,000 or so clones, with around 86% occurring once and the leading ten covering around 12%. Input material: peripheral blood. These receptors all stem from a human donor in a cohort sampled during active COVID-19.

This rearrangement joins TRBV5-6 to TRBJ1-2, with a tentative D call TRBD1 (5 bases). Trimming stripped 7 bases from V and 4 bases from J, with 17 bases between. Germline V gene sequence: CDR1 SGHDT, CDR2 YYEEEE. This CDR3 has 14 amino acids. CDR3: CASGRVQGSYGYTF. In nucleotides, the CDR3 is TGTGCCAGCGGGAGGGTGCAGGGATCCTATGGCTACACCTTC.

The chain couples TRBV28 to TRBJ2-3, with 10 nucleotides matching TRBD2. CDR1 and CDR2 from the germline V gene are MDHEN and SYDVKM. The V gene end was trimmed by 5 bases and the J gene end by 6 bases; junction bases not matched to a gene: 11. This CDR3 contains 16 residues. The CDR3 protein is CASSARAGGRWDTQYF. In DNA, the CDR3 is TGTGCCAGCAGTGCCCGAGCGGGGGGGCGTTGGGATACGCAGTATTTT. Full variable domain (rest looked up from reference TRBV28 and TRBJ2-3): DVKVTQSSRYLVKRTGEKVFLECVQDMDHENMFWYRQDPGLGLRLIYFSYDVKMKEKGDIPEGYSVSREKKERFSLILESASTNQTSMYLCASSARAGGRWDTQYFGPGTRLTVL.

This chain connects TRBV28 to TRBJ1-2, with D possibly being TRBD1 (5 bases). The germline V gene has CDR1 MDHEN and CDR2 SYDVKM. The CDR3 has 15 residues. The V and J ends lost 5 bases and 3 bases respectively, with 16 bases between them. CDR3 in amino acids: CASSKKSTADYGYTF. The CDR3, as DNA: TGTGCCAGCAGTAAAAAATCGACAGCAGACTATGGCTACACCTTC.

This clone has only one observation. The V and J genes are TRBV7-9 and TRBJ2-5; D might be TRBD1 (7 bases). The V gene's germline CDR1 is SEHNR and CDR2 FQNEAQ (reference sequence). The CDR3 has 14 residues. V gave up 5 bases and J gave up 3 bases, with 13 bases separating them. The CDR3 nucleotides read TGTGCCAGCAGCCCGATCAGGGGGGAAGAGACCCAGTACTTC. Translating it yields CASSPIRGEETQYF.

The V call is TRBV7-6, the J call TRBJ2-3; 9 nucleotides match TRBD1. This CDR3 comprises 15 residues. Germline V CDR1 and CDR2: SGHVS, FNYEAQ. Trimming took 3 bases from V and 5 from J; bases not matched to a gene: 6. CDR3 DNA sequence: TGTGCCAGCAGCTTTACAGGGGGCGACGGAGATACGCAGTATTTT. This gives the protein CASSFTGGDGDTQYF.

The J gene is TRBJ2-3, the V gene TRBV5-1; 9 bases are shared with TRBD2. The length of the CDR3 is 15 residues. With 0 bases clipped from V and 3 bases from J, the junction kept 2 bases outside the gene matches. CDR1 is SGHRS and CDR2 is YFSETQ in the germline V gene. CDR3 in DNA: TGCGCCAGCAGCTTGGGGACTAGCGAAACAGATACGCAGTATTTT. This gives the protein CASSLGTSETDTQYF.

V is TRBV7-2 and J is TRBJ2-3, with D hard to call. Germline CDR1 and CDR2: SGHTA and FQGNSA. Trimming removed 7 bases from V and 4 bases from J, with 9 bases in between. This CDR3 contains 12 residues. CDR3 in DNA: TGTGCCAGCAATCAAAGCCCAGATACGCAGTATTTT. Amino acids: CASNQSPDTQYF.

The rearrangement uses TRBV7-9 and TRBJ2-7; tentative D call: TRBD1 (5 bases). This CDR3 comprises 15 residues. CDR1 is SEHNR and CDR2 is FQNEAQ in the germline V gene (reference sequence). The germline V and J ends were trimmed by 2 bases and 3 bases, with 14 bases remaining between them. CDR3 DNA sequence: TGTGCCAGCAGCTTATTCCCAGGGTTGGTCTACGAGCAGTACTTC. This encodes CASSLFPGLVYEQYF.

This sequence joins TRBV12-2 and TRBJ2-7; TRBD2, the table's D call, was not compared with the DNA. TRBV12-2 is shown as a pseudogene. The CDR3 loop spans 19 amino acids. The CDR3 sequence: CASRLALDSGGPNSYEQYV. The DNA for the CDR3 is TGTGCAAGTCGCTTAGCGCTGGATAGCGGGGGGCCAAACTCCTACGAGCAGTACGTC.

The rearrangement links TRBV9 to TRBJ2-2, with 11 bases aligning to TRBD2. Germline V gene lookup returns CDR1 SGDLS and CDR2 YYNGEE. Trimming at V came to 4 bases and at J to 7 bases, leaving 9 bases not matched to a gene. This CDR3 spans 16 amino acids. This chain's CDR3 is CASSTRLAGGFGELFF. The CDR3 bases are TGTGCCAGCAGCACCCGGCTAGCGGGGGGCTTCGGGGAGCTGTTTTTT.

The V and J genes are TRBV7-8 and TRBJ2-3, with 13 bases lining up with TRBD2. The CDR3 length is 15 residues. Germline V lookup: CDR1 SGHVS, CDR2 FQNEAQ. After removal of 1 base from V and 6 bases from J, the junction contained 1 base not matched to a gene. The CDR3 is CASSLVGLAGDTQYF. In DNA, the CDR3 is TGTGCCAGCAGCTTAGTGGGACTAGCGGGGGATACGCAGTATTTT. Using reference TRBV7-8 and TRBJ2-3 for the parts outside the CDR3, the full variable domain is GAGVSQSPRYKVAKRGQDVALRCDPISGHVSLFWYQQALGQGPEFLTYFQNEAQLDKSGLPSDRFFAERPEGSVSTLKIQRTQQEDSAVYLCASSLVGLAGDTQYFGPGTRLTVL.

This chain links TRBV6-6 with TRBJ1-3, with D unclear. V was shortened by 2 bases and J by 4 bases, with 6 bases between the two germline ends. The CDR3 is 13 amino acids. The V gene's germline CDR1 is MNHNY and CDR2 SVGAGI (reference sequence). The CDR3 protein is CASSYEFGNTIYF. Here the CDR3 DNA reads TGTGCCAGCAGTTACGAGTTCGGAAACACCATATATTTT.

DNA of the CDR3: TGTGCCAGCAGCTTAGAAGTACTAGCGAGGAATACGCAGTATTTT. Translation: CASSLEVLARNTQYF. This sequence joins TRBV7-9 and TRBJ2-3, with 7 bases aligning to TRBD2. The germline V gene encodes CDR1 SEHNR and CDR2 FQNEAQ (reference sequence). The CDR3 loop spans 15 amino acids. Germline trimming cut 1 base from V and 7 bases from J; bases unmatched to any gene: 8.

The chain links TRBV19 to TRBJ2-2; D possibly corresponds to TRBD2 (6 bases). Trimming stripped 5 bases from V and 6 bases from J, with 16 bases between. CDR3 length: 15 residues. Germline V lookup: CDR1 LNHDA, CDR2 SQIVND (reference sequence). The CDR3 here is CASSYTGDGAGELFF. The CDR3 DNA reads TGTGCCAGTAGTTACACGGGGGACGGGGCCGGGGAGCTGTTTTTT.

The chain is built from TRBV11-2 and TRBJ2-3; D possibly corresponds to TRBD1 (5 bases). The V end was cut by 6 bases, the J end by 5 bases, with 18 bases between. Germline V gives CDR1 SGHAT, CDR2 FQNNGV. The CDR3 consists of 15 residues. CDR3 residues: CASSTQGFGEDTQYF. CDR3 DNA sequence: TGTGCCAGCAGTACCCAGGGTTTTGGGGAAGATACGCAGTATTTT.

This clone was observed a single time. In nucleotides, the CDR3 is TGTGCCTGGAGTGTCAGCGCAGATACGCAGTATTTT. Translating it yields CAWSVSADTQYF. This rearrangement joins TRBV30 to TRBJ2-3; no clear D gene. The CDR3 consists of 12 residues. Germline V gene lookup returns CDR1 GTSNPN and CDR2 SVGIG (reference sequence). Trimming removed 0 bases from V and 4 bases from J, with 5 bases in between.

V is TRBV6-5 and J is TRBJ2-7, with 8 bases aligning to TRBD2. The V and J ends lost 10 bases and 3 bases, in that order; junction bases with no gene match: 14. From germline, CDR1 is MNHEY and CDR2 SVGAGI. The CDR3 contains 15 residues. The CDR3 loop reads CAIHGPRGGRYEQYF. In DNA, the CDR3 is TGTGCCATCCACGGGCCTCGCGGGGGGCGCTACGAGCAGTACTTC.

For the CDR3, the DNA is TGTGCCAGCAGTTATCCGACAGGGGATGGGGCCAACGTCCTGACTTTC. Its protein product is CASSYPTGDGANVLTF. The V call is TRBV6-5, the J call TRBJ2-6, with 8 positions matching TRBD1. The CDR3 is 16 residues long. After removal of 3 bases from V and 3 bases from J, the junction contained 4 bases not matched to a gene. Germline values: CDR1 MNHEY, CDR2 SVGAGI.

This clone was seen more than once but under ten times. The genes are TRBV5-6 and TRBJ1-5, with TRBD1 matching over 8 bases. CDR1 and CDR2 (germline): SGHDT, YYEEEE. The CDR3 is 17 residues long. V shed 3 bases and J 0 bases; nucleotides not matched to a gene: 8. The CDR3 reads CASSSGTGLYSNQPQHF. As DNA, the CDR3 is TGTGCCAGCAGCTCCGGGACAGGACTTTATAGCAATCAGCCCCAGCATTTT.

The genes are TRBV11-3 and TRBJ2-3, with 7 bases lining up with TRBD2. In germline, CDR1 is SGHNT, CDR2 YENEEA. V was pared by 4 bases and J by 6 bases, with 7 bases of the junction left unmatched. The CDR3 is 14 amino acids. In DNA form, the CDR3 reads TGTGCCAGCAGCTCCCGGACTAGTGTCGATACGCAGTATTTT. Residues: CASSSRTSVDTQYF.

The rearrangement uses TRBV20-1 and TRBJ1-2; 7 bases match TRBD1. With V trimmed by 3 bases and J by 7 bases, 14 bases remained unmatched. There are 15 residues in the CDR3. Germline V gives CDR1 DFQATT, CDR2 SNEGSKA (reference sequence). The CDR3 loop reads CSASTSVAGGFGYTF. The CDR3 DNA is TGCAGTGCTAGTACTTCCGTAGCAGGGGGGTTTGGCTACACCTTC.

In DNA, the CDR3 is TGCGCCAGCAGCTTGGACAGGGGGGCTGCTGGCTACACCTTC. Protein: CASSLDRGAAGYTF. This chain joins TRBV5-1 and TRBJ1-2; TRBD1 aligns across 8 bases. Germline V lookup: CDR1 SGHRS, CDR2 YFSETQ. With V trimmed by 0 bases and J by 7 bases, 5 bases remained unmatched. The CDR3 loop spans 14 amino acids.

The chain has TRBV2 and TRBJ2-3; a possible D gene is TRBD1 (6 bases). The CDR3 is made up of 15 amino acids. Looked up from germline, CDR1 is SNHLY and CDR2 is FYNNEI. Trimming took off 4 bases at V and 0 bases at J, with 11 bases between the two ends. CDR3 residues: CASSVWQGSTDTQYF. The CDR3 nucleotides read TGTGCCAGCAGTGTGTGGCAGGGGAGCACAGATACGCAGTATTTT.

The V and J genes are TRBV5-6 and TRBJ1-1, with D possibly TRBD1 on 5 matching bases. V was clipped by 7 bases and J by 5 bases, with 12 bases between them. Germline V gives CDR1 SGHDT, CDR2 YYEEEE. This CDR3 contains 12 residues. The CDR3 DNA follows: TGTGCCAGCTCCTCGGGGGAGACTGAAGCTTTCTTT. Translating gives CASSSGETEAFF. The variable domain in full, with the rest retrieved from reference TRBV5-6 and TRBJ1-1, is DAGVTQSPTHLIKTRGQQVTLRCSPKSGHDTVSWYQQALGQGPQFIFQYYEEEERQRGNFPDRFSGHQFPNYSSELNVNALLLGDSALYLCASSSGETEAFFGQGTRLTVV.

V gene TRBV11-2 combines with J gene TRBJ2-1, with a possible D match to TRBD1 (7 bases). V was shortened by 0 bases and J by 8 bases, with 14 bases between the two germline ends. The germline V gene has CDR1 SGHAT and CDR2 FQNNGV. This CDR3 spans 15 amino acids. CDR3 coding DNA: TGTGCCAGCAGCTTAGATGGAGGGGGCTCCTATGAGCAGTTCTTC. Protein product: CASSLDGGGSYEQFF.

The sample holds a few counts of this clone. The chain uses TRBV14 and TRBJ2-2; TRBD2 matches at 11 bases. V lost 5 bases and J lost 1; bases outside the gene matches: 6. This CDR3 spans 17 amino acids. CDR1 and CDR2 from the germline V gene are SGHDN and FVKESK. This CDR3 is CASSFTSGGLNTGELFF. In nucleotides, the CDR3 is TGTGCCAGCAGCTTCACTAGCGGGGGCCTGAACACCGGGGAGCTGTTTTTT. The full variable domain, in which reference TRBV14 and TRBJ2-2 provide the parts outside the CDR3, is EAGVTQFPSHSVIEKGQTVTLRCDPISGHDNLYWYRRVMGKEIKFLLHFVKESKQDESGMPNNRFLAERTGGTYSTLKVQPAELEDSGVYFCASSFTSGGLNTGELFFGEGSRLTVL.

The chain uses TRBV7-9 and TRBJ2-7, with D possibly TRBD2 on 5 matching bases. This CDR3 spans 18 amino acids. Trimming shortened V by 5 bases and J by 6 bases, and 29 bases separated the two germline ends. The V gene's germline CDR1 is SEHNR and CDR2 FQNEAQ (reference sequence). DNA of the CDR3: TGTGCCAGCAGCCCCCTCAACGGCGGGTTACGAGGGCAACCCGAGCAGTACGTC. The encoded protein is CASSPLNGGLRGQPEQYV.

V gene TRBV20-1 combines with J gene TRBJ2-1; D is uncertain. The CDR3 totals 10 residues. V was trimmed by 1 base and J by 14 bases, leaving 9 bases between them. Germline CDR1 reads DFQATT; CDR2 reads SNEGSKA (reference sequence). The CDR3 DNA is TGCAGTGCTAGAGGCAACAGAGAGTTCTTC. Its protein is CSARGNREFF.

The chain combines TRBV5-1 with TRBJ2-2; perhaps TRBD1 as D (5 bases). Trimming removed 3 bases at V and 0 bases at J, with 9 bases between. The CDR3 is 15 amino acids. Germline CDR1 SGHRS, CDR2 YFSETQ. The CDR3 loop is CASSSGQANTGELFF. CDR3 coding DNA: TGCGCCAGCAGCTCCGGACAAGCGAACACCGGGGAGCTGTTTTTT.